This T cell receptor beta chain stems from a study of beta chain bispecific antibodies for T cell cancers (dated by TCRdb to the early 2020s). In the study overall: Healthy donor T cells were cocultured with T cell leukemia lines and bispecific antibodies, then TRBV sequencing of surviving cells measured the depletion of each TRBV family. Surface TRBV12 (TRBV12-3) was expressed on Jurkat cells, and surface TRBV5-5 was expressed on HPB-ALL cells. The research as a whole found: Every sequenced sample was a mix of normal T cells and leukemia cell line cells, and most of the targeted TRBV signal originated from the leukemia cells instead of the normal T cells. Cross-reactivity of the anti-TRBV5-5 antibody with TRBV5-6 was attributed to high sequence similarity between the two genes.

For three to four days, T cells were expanded from blood mononuclear cells using either the anti-CD3 antibody OKT3 or CD3/CD28 Dynabeads. The culture conditions for expanded T cells were RPMI 1640 plus 10% fetal bovine serum, recombinant human IL-2 (100 IU/ml) and IL-7 (approximately 5.4 ng/ml). For cocultures, around 5 x 10^4 normal T cells were combined with around 5 x 10^4 target cells and bispecific antibody in roughly 100 ul and incubated for about 15 hours at 37 degrees C. Every bispecific antibody was made of two single-chain variable fragments expressed in a single-chain diabody format with a His tag. The effector T cells were obtained from healthy human donors, with peripheral blood mononuclear cells isolated from leukapheresis samples by Ficoll density gradient centrifugation. Unique molecular identifier barcodes were incorporated into the libraries and were used for clonotype quantification. Qiagen AllPrep DNA/RNA Micro kits were used to isolate total RNA, and an Agilent TapeStation was used to check RNA quality. TCR beta libraries were built by 5' RACE: cDNA synthesis followed by two PCR steps using TCR beta constant-region gene-specific primers. An Illumina MiSeq platform was used to sequence the TCR beta libraries. The paper's processing steps were these. MIGEC, MiXCR and VDJtools were used to process the reads. To get a clonotype's frequency, the unique molecular identifiers belonging to that clonotype were divided by all unique molecular identifiers in the sample. Any TRBV gene that IMGT lists as a pseudogene or open reading frame, and is therefore nonfunctional, such as TRBV1, TRBV12-1 and TRBV21, was left out. TCRdb trimmed the raw reads at Q25, called clones with MiXCR and kept productive beta chains. Every entry covers one CDR3 protein and lists the most common genes and DNA from its rows. The V and J calls and clone size come from TCRdb's table, not from the authors' own analysis. This sample has some 21,000 distinct CDR3 sequences in its table, and over 2.5% of those were observed once. The leading ten clones occupy under 35% of the sample.

CDR1 and CDR2 are drawn from the germline V gene: MNHEY, SVGEGT. Its CDR3 holds 15 amino acids, cysteine through phenylalanine. Only the CDR3 part of the read is kept: 45 bases, read in frame from the first base. V and J lose 0 bases and 5 bases, and a span of 11 bases separates them. This clonotype was seen repeatedly, ten times or more. The antigen it recognizes is unknown. Per-nucleotide qualities are absent, and no much larger clonotype sits a single base away. The source material was healthy donor T cells cultured with leukemia cells. This sequence originates from a human donor in good health. Some clones in this sample may be carry-over from other donors' samples. The V and J genes are TRBV6-2 or TRBV6-3 and TRBJ1-5; the D gene is not confidently resolved. The bases read TGTGCCAGCAGTTACTCGAGTCCGGTTTATCAGCCCCAGCATTTT. It translates as CASSYSSPVYQPQHF.